This T cell receptor (beta chain) derives from a study of blood T cell repertoires in COVID-19. The method was immunoSEQ multiplex PCR; TCRdb's version includes in-frame clones alone and lacks a portion of them. The profile shows approximately 160,000 clones, approximately 86% of them singletons. The CDR3 extends over 13 amino acids. CDR1 and CDR2 (germline): SGHTA, FQGNSA. V lost 5 bases, J lost 10 bases, and 7 bases stayed unmatched. V is TRBV7-2 and J is TRBJ1-4, with 7 bases identical to TRBD1. Sequenced: peripheral blood. The sequence was collected from a man in his 60s who had recovered from COVID-19. In DNA, the CDR3 is TGTGCCAGCAGCCCGGGGACAGAGATAAAACTGTTTTTT. It translates to CASSPGTEIKLFF.